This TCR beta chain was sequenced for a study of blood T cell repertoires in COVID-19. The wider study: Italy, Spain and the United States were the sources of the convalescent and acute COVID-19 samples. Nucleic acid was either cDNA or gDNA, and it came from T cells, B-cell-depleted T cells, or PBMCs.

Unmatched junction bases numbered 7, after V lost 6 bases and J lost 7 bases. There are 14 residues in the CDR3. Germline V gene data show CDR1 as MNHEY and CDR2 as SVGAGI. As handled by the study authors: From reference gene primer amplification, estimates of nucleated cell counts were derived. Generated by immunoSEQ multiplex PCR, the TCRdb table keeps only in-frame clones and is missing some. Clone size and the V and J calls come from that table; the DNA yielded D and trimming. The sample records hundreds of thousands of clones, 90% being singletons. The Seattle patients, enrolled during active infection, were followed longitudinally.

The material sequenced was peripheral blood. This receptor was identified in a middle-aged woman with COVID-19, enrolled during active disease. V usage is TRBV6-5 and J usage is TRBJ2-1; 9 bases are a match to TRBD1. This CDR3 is CASRPRDRENEQFF. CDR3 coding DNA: TGTGCCAGCAGGCCGCGGGACAGGGAGAATGAGCAGTTCTTC.